This is a list of T cell receptor beta chains from one sample in a study of cytomegalovirus exposure and HLA in healthy donors. Data came from immunoSEQ multiplex PCR; TCRdb stores just in-frame clones and leaves some out. The record lists about 72,000 clones, of which the ten most abundant hold approximately 4.5%. The specimen sequenced was PBMCs. These receptors were taken from a woman aged 40 to 50 in good health and CMV-seropositive. The CDR3 runs from the conserved cysteine through the conserved F or W. D genes are given only for firm matches. Only part of the rows carry a size: once, few, many, or a class if the clone is expanded.

>18|TRBJ2-1|-|TRBV27|TRBD1
CASSLKLGQGLSYNEQFF
TGTGCCAGCAGTTTGAAATTGGGACAGGGATTATCCTACAATGAGCAGTTCTTC
>16|TRBJ1-2|-|TRBV18|-
CASSPSPDIANYGYTF
TGTGCCAGCTCACCTTCGCCGGACATCGCTAACTATGGCTACACCTTC
>15|TRBJ2-7|-|TRBV28|TRBD1
CASSLGGQGGYEQYF
TGTGCCAGCAGTTTAGGGGGACAGGGGGGCTACGAGCAGTACTTC
>14|TRBJ2-7|-|TRBV11-2|-
CASSFTAASYEQYF
TGTGCCAGCAGCTTTACGGCGGCGTCCTACGAGCAGTACTTC
>12|TRBJ2-1|-|TRBV29-1|-
CSVGRVYNEQFF
TGCAGCGTGGGCAGGGTTTACAATGAGCAGTTCTTC
>13|TRBJ2-7|-|TRBV25-1|TRBD1
CASSGQGTYEQYF
TGTGCCAGCAGTGGACAGGGCACCTACGAGCAGTACTTC
>14|TRBJ1-1|-|TRBV7-8|-
CASSVYSRDTEAFF
TGTGCCAGCAGCGTATATTCTAGAGACACTGAAGCTTTCTTT
>15|TRBJ1-5|-|TRBV7-2|TRBD1
CASSPGGVSNQPQHF
TGTGCCAGCAGCCCAGGGGGTGTGAGCAATCAGCCCCAGCATTTT
>16|TRBJ2-1|-|TRBV7-6|TRBD2
CASSLAPSGANNEQFF
TGTGCCAGCAGCTTAGCGCCTAGCGGAGCTAACAATGAGCAGTTCTTC
>12|TRBJ2-1|-|TRBV11-3|-
CASSHGGHEQFF
TGTGCCAGCAGCCACGGAGGGCATGAGCAGTTCTTC
>13|TRBJ1-2|-|TRBV5-8|TRBD1
CASSSLDREGYTF
TGTGCCAGCAGCTCTCTCGACAGGGAAGGCTACACCTTC
>15|TRBJ2-7|-|TRBV4-3|-
CASSQEQSMAHEQYF
TGCGCCAGCAGCCAAGAACAGTCTATGGCCCACGAGCAGTACTTC
>16|TRBJ2-7|-|TRBV10-2|-
CASSDTRRAETYEQYF
TGCGCCAGCAGTGACACCAGGCGGGCGGAAACCTACGAGCAGTACTTC
>13|TRBJ2-1|-|TRBV7-9|TRBD2
CASSLKRDGEQFF
TGTGCCAGCAGCTTAAAGCGGGATGGCGAGCAGTTCTTC
>14|TRBJ1-1|-|TRBV6-6|-
CASSYRGGNTEAFF
TGTGCCAGCAGTTACCGGGGGGGCAACACTGAAGCTTTCTTT
>17|TRBJ2-1|-|TRBV4-2|-
CASSQDLNRAAYNEQFF
TGTGCCAGCAGCCAAGATTTGAATAGAGCGGCCTACAATGAGCAGTTCTTC
>12|TRBJ2-5|-|TRBV7-8|-
CASSPSAKTQYF
TGTGCCAGCAGCCCCTCCGCGAAGACCCAGTACTTC
>17|TRBJ1-2|-|TRBV18|TRBD1
CASSPPLSSAGGDGYTF
TGTGCCAGCTCACCGCCCCTTTCGTCGGCAGGGGGCGACGGCTACACCTTC
>14|TRBJ2-3|-|TRBV2|-
CASRVGQLTDTQYF
TGTGCCAGCAGAGTAGGACAGCTCACAGATACGCAGTATTTT
>15|TRBJ1-2|-|TRBV10-1|-
CASAPGRRVIYGYTF
TGCGCCAGCGCCCCTGGGAGACGGGTAATCTATGGCTACACCTTC
>16|TRBJ2-7|-|TRBV5-1|-
CASSLKGGVSSYEQYF
TGCGCCAGCAGCTTGAAAGGCGGGGTCAGCTCCTACGAGCAGTACTTC
>11|TRBJ1-1|-|TRBV20-1|-
CSARDGGPGSF
TGCAGTGCTAGAGATGGAGGACCGGGTTCCTTT
>14|TRBJ1-1|-|TRBV7-9|-
CASSLVAEETEAFF
TGTGCCAGCAGCTTAGTGGCGGAGGAGACTGAAGCTTTCTTT
>14|TRBJ2-1|-|TRBV11-2|TRBD2
CASSSTSGRGRQFF
TGTGCCAGCAGCTCGACTAGCGGGAGGGGTAGGCAGTTCTTC
>13|TRBJ1-2|-|TRBV5-6|TRBD1
CASSSTGLYGYTF
TGTGCCAGCAGCTCGACAGGGCTCTATGGCTACACCTTC
>13|TRBJ1-1|-|TRBV5-6|-
CASSLKGGAEAFF
TGTGCCAGCAGCCTGAAAGGGGGTGCTGAAGCTTTCTTT
>19|TRBJ1-5|-|TRBV6-4|-
CATGPPRTSHPPSNQPQHF
TGTGCCACCGGACCTCCAAGGACAAGTCACCCTCCTAGCAATCAGCCCCAGCATTTT
>15|TRBJ2-7|-|TRBV5-1|TRBD2
CASSFGLAGGREQYF
TGCGCCAGCAGCTTTGGACTAGCGGGAGGACGAGAGCAGTACTTC
>15|TRBJ1-2|-|TRBV6-4|TRBD1
CASSLFPGQGGGYTF
TGTGCCAGCAGTCTTTTCCCGGGACAGGGAGGCGGCTACACCTTC
>15|TRBJ2-7|-|TRBV5-1|TRBD2
CASHTLAGGPLEQYF
TGCGCCAGTCATACCTTAGCGGGAGGGCCCCTCGAGCAGTACTTC
>15|TRBJ1-2|-|TRBV25-1|-
CASSESQEYRYGYTF
TGTGCCAGCAGTGAATCACAAGAATATCGCTATGGCTACACCTTC
>13|TRBJ2-5|medium-sized|TRBV7-3|-
CASSLTHGETQYF
TGTGCCAGCAGCTTAACGCACGGGGAGACCCAGTACTTC
>14|TRBJ1-2|-|TRBV10-3|-
CAISEGRSDYGYTF
TGTGCCATCAGTGAGGGGAGGTCAGACTATGGCTACACCTTC
>13|TRBJ2-7|-|TRBV12-2|-
CASRARGYYEQYF
TGTGCAAGTCGCGCTAGGGGGTATTACGAGCAGTACTTC
>14|TRBJ1-5|-|TRBV2|-
CASGISGGGQPQHF
TGTGCCTCAGGCATAAGTGGGGGAGGTCAGCCCCAGCATTTT
>16|TRBJ1-1|-|TRBV4-2|-
CASSQDVAGGTDEAFF
TGTGCCAGCAGCCAAGACGTGGCAGGCGGGACCGATGAAGCTTTCTTT
>15|TRBJ2-7|-|TRBV27|-
CASITLQGSTYEQYF
TGTGCCAGCATTACCTTACAGGGTAGCACCTACGAGCAGTACTTC
>16|TRBJ1-6|-|TRBV4-1|-
CASSQGDNSYNSPLHF
TGCGCCAGCAGCCAAGGTGACAACTCCTATAATTCACCCCTCCACTTT